This TCR beta chain was captured by sequencing in a study of blood T cell repertoires in COVID-19. Study in general: Whether acute or convalescent, the COVID-19 samples came from the United States, Italy and Spain.

The germline gives CDR1 SGHVS, CDR2 FNYEAQ. The V gene lost 3 bases and the J gene lost 0 bases, with 8 bases spanning the gap. This CDR3 has 14 amino acids. The authors' processing: From reference gene primer amplification, estimates of nucleated cell counts were derived. Measured with immunoSEQ multiplex PCR; TCRdb has only the in-frame clones, and not every one. V and J calls and clone size follow that table, whereas D and trimming were derived from the DNA. Of fewer than 200,000 clones listed, almost 85% are singletons. This clone was seen only a few times. This receptor was obtained from a middle-aged man who had recovered from COVID-19. The chain couples TRBV7-6 to TRBJ1-1; possible D gene TRBD1, 5 bases. The sample consisted of peripheral blood. In nucleotides, the CDR3 is TGTGCCAGCAGCTTGGGGCAGTTGAACACTGAAGCTTTCTTT. Translated, it gives CASSLGQLNTEAFF. Looking up the rest from reference TRBV7-6 and TRBJ1-1 gives the full variable domain: GAGVSQSPRYKVTKRGQDVALRCDPISGHVSLYWYRQALGQGPEFLTYFNYEAQQDKSGLPNDRFSAERPEGSISTLTIQRTEQRDSAMYRCASSLGQLNTEAFFGQGTRLTVV.